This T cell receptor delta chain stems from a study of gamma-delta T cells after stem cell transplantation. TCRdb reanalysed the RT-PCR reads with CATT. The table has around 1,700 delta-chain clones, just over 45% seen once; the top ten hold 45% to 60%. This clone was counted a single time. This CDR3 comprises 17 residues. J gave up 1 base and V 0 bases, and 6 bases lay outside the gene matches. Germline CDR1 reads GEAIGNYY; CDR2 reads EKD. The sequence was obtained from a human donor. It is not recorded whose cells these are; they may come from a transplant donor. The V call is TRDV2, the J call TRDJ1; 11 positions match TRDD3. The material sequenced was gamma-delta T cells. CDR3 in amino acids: CACDTVGLGDTTDKLIF. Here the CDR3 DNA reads TGTGCCTGTGACACCGTCGGGCTGGGGGATACCACCGATAAACTCATCTTT.